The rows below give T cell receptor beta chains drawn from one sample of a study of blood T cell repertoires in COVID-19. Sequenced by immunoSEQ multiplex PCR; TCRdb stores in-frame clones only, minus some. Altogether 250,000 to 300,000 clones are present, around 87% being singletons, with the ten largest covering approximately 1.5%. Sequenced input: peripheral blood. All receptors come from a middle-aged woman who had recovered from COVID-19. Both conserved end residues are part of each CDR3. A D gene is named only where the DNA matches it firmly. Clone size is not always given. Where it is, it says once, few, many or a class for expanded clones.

CDR3 protein: CAISETLIANYGYTF
CDR3 DNA: TGTGCCATCAGTGAAACCCTAATAGCTAACTATGGCTACACCTTC
D gene: NA
clone size: NA
J gene: TRBJ1-2
V gene: TRBV10-3

CDR3 protein: CASSYVAASGANVLTF
CDR3 DNA: TGTGCCAGCAGTTACGTCGCGGCCTCTGGGGCCAACGTCCTGACTTTC
D gene: NA
clone size: NA
J gene: TRBJ2-6
V gene: TRBV6-6

CDR3 protein: CASSLGQAMNEKLFF
CDR3 DNA: TGTGCCAGCTCCCTCGGACAGGCTATGAATGAAAAACTGTTTTTT
D gene: TRBD1
clone size: NA
J gene: TRBJ1-4
V gene: TRBV18

CDR3 protein: CASSIARVVNEKLFF
CDR3 DNA: TGTGCCAGTAGTATAGCCAGGGTGGTGAATGAAAAACTGTTTTTT
D gene: NA
clone size: NA
J gene: TRBJ1-4
V gene: TRBV19

CDR3 protein: CASSQDLGQGSGGELFF
CDR3 DNA: TGTGCCAGCAGCCAAGACTTAGGACAGGGGAGTGGCGGGGAGCTGTTTTTT
D gene: TRBD1
clone size: NA
J gene: TRBJ2-2
V gene: TRBV3-1/TRBV3-2

CDR3 protein: CASRPPPPDRRADTQYF
CDR3 DNA: TGCGCCAGCCGCCCCCCACCACCTGACAGGCGGGCAGATACGCAGTATTTT
D gene: NA
clone size: few
J gene: TRBJ2-3
V gene: TRBV23-1

CDR3 protein: CASSFIRYYGYTF
CDR3 DNA: TGTGCCAGCAGTTTCATTCGGTACTATGGCTACACCTTC
D gene: NA
clone size: NA
J gene: TRBJ1-2
V gene: TRBV27

CDR3 protein: CASNSGGVAYEQYF
CDR3 DNA: TGTGCCAGCAATTCAGGGGGCGTAGCCTACGAGCAGTACTTC
D gene: TRBD1
clone size: NA
J gene: TRBJ2-7
V gene: TRBV3-1/TRBV3-2

CDR3 protein: CASSLLLGGYTF
CDR3 DNA: TGTGCCAGCAGCTTACTCCTGGGCGGCTACACCTTC
D gene: NA
clone size: NA
J gene: TRBJ1-2
V gene: TRBV11-3

CDR3 protein: CASSLRVSYEQYF
CDR3 DNA: TGTGCCAGCAGCCTCAGGGTTTCCTACGAGCAGTACTTC
D gene: NA
clone size: NA
J gene: TRBJ2-7
V gene: TRBV7-8

CDR3 protein: CASSRYPTQYF
CDR3 DNA: TGTGCCAGCAGTCGGTACCCGACACAGTATTTT
D gene: NA
clone size: NA
J gene: TRBJ2-3
V gene: TRBV6-5

CDR3 protein: CASSPRDKSYEQYF
CDR3 DNA: TGCGCCAGCAGCCCCCGGGACAAATCCTACGAGCAGTACTTC
D gene: NA
clone size: NA
J gene: TRBJ2-7
V gene: TRBV4-1

CDR3 protein: CASRSGQGTYEQYF
CDR3 DNA: TGTGCCAGCAGATCGGGACAGGGGACCTACGAGCAGTACTTC
D gene: TRBD1
clone size: NA
J gene: TRBJ2-7
V gene: TRBV5-4

CDR3 protein: CASSVRTSGGAETQYF
CDR3 DNA: TGTGCCAGCAGCGTCCGGACTAGCGGGGGGGCCGAGACCCAGTACTTC
D gene: TRBD2
clone size: once
J gene: TRBJ2-5
V gene: TRBV9

CDR3 protein: CASSVQGGITYNEQFF
CDR3 DNA: TGTGCCAGCAGCGTTCAAGGGGGCATCACCTACAATGAGCAGTTCTTC
D gene: TRBD1
clone size: NA
J gene: TRBJ2-1
V gene: TRBV5-4

CDR3 protein: CASSPGTGVYGYTF
CDR3 DNA: TGCGCCAGCAGCCCCGGGACAGGGGTTTATGGCTACACCTTC
D gene: TRBD1
clone size: NA
J gene: TRBJ1-2
V gene: TRBV5-1

CDR3 protein: CASSIEVLGDRITEAFF
CDR3 DNA: TGTGCCAGTAGTATAGAGGTATTGGGGGACAGGATCACTGAAGCTTTCTTT
D gene: TRBD1
clone size: NA
J gene: TRBJ1-1
V gene: TRBV19

CDR3 protein: CASSLAPGLLDYGYTF
CDR3 DNA: TGCGCCAGCAGCTTGGCCCCAGGCCTACTAGACTATGGCTACACCTTC
D gene: NA
clone size: once
J gene: TRBJ1-2
V gene: TRBV5-1

CDR3 protein: CASSSWGTGSGYTF
CDR3 DNA: TGTGCCAGCAGCTCGTGGGGGACAGGGAGCGGCTACACCTTC
D gene: TRBD1
clone size: NA
J gene: TRBJ1-2
V gene: TRBV5-5

CDR3 protein: CSGTGSGELFF
CDR3 DNA: TGCAGCGGTACAGGGTCCGGGGAGCTGTTTTTT
D gene: NA
clone size: NA
J gene: TRBJ2-2
V gene: TRBV29-1

CDR3 protein: CAAERGYEQYF
CDR3 DNA: TGTGCGGCGGAGCGGGGATACGAGCAGTACTTC
D gene: TRBD2
clone size: NA
J gene: TRBJ2-7
V gene: TRBV5-8

CDR3 protein: CASSSRLYPDTQYF
CDR3 DNA: TGTGCCAGCAGTTCCAGACTGTACCCAGATACGCAGTATTTT
D gene: NA
clone size: few
J gene: TRBJ2-3
V gene: TRBV27

CDR3 protein: CASLPRGREQYF
CDR3 DNA: TGTGCCAGCCTCCCGCGGGGGCGCGAGCAGTACTTC
D gene: NA
clone size: NA
J gene: TRBJ2-7
V gene: TRBV6-5

CDR3 protein: CASSLLGQANYGYTF
CDR3 DNA: TGTGCCAGCAGCTTGCTCGGACAGGCGAACTATGGCTACACCTTC
D gene: TRBD1
clone size: NA
J gene: TRBJ1-2
V gene: TRBV5-6

CDR3 protein: CASSLDRGRTYEQYF
CDR3 DNA: TGTGCCAGCAGCTTGGACAGGGGGCGGACCTACGAGCAGTACTTC
D gene: TRBD1
clone size: once
J gene: TRBJ2-7
V gene: TRBV7-2

CDR3 protein: CASSLIGGSYEQYF
CDR3 DNA: TGTGCCAGCAGCTTGATAGGGGGTTCCTACGAGCAGTACTTC
D gene: NA
clone size: NA
J gene: TRBJ2-7
V gene: TRBV7-9

CDR3 protein: CASSPPPRTEAFF
CDR3 DNA: TGTGCCAGCAGCCCTCCCCCCCGGACTGAAGCTTTCTTT
D gene: NA
clone size: NA
J gene: TRBJ1-1
V gene: TRBV6-2/TRBV6-3

CDR3 protein: CASSHRTSGGYTQETQYF
CDR3 DNA: TGTGCCAGCAGTCATCGCACTAGCGGGGGCTATACCCAAGAGACCCAGTACTTC
D gene: TRBD2
clone size: NA
J gene: TRBJ2-5
V gene: TRBV7-9

CDR3 protein: CASSHDRETGQPQHF
CDR3 DNA: TGCGCCAGCAGCCATGACAGGGAGACCGGTCAGCCCCAGCATTTT
D gene: TRBD1
clone size: NA
J gene: TRBJ1-5
V gene: TRBV4-3

CDR3 protein: CASSQVYSYNEQFF
CDR3 DNA: TGTGCCAGCAGCCAAGTTTACAGTTACAATGAGCAGTTCTTC
D gene: NA
clone size: NA
J gene: TRBJ2-1
V gene: TRBV14

CDR3 protein: CASSNRASGNTIYF
CDR3 DNA: TGTGCCAGCTCAAACAGGGCGTCCGGAAACACCATATATTTT
D gene: NA
clone size: NA
J gene: TRBJ1-3
V gene: TRBV18

CDR3 protein: CAGQAVDRPSPDTF
CDR3 DNA: TGTGCCGGACAAGCCGTCGACCGGCCTTCGCCGGACACCTTC
D gene: NA
clone size: NA
J gene: TRBJ1-2
V gene: TRBV30

CDR3 protein: CASSFFSGADYEQYF
CDR3 DNA: TGCGCCAGCAGCTTCTTTAGCGGGGCCGACTACGAGCAGTACTTC
D gene: TRBD2
clone size: NA
J gene: TRBJ2-7
V gene: TRBV5-1

CDR3 protein: CASSLSAGRSSYNSPLHF
CDR3 DNA: TGTGCCAGCAGTTTATCGGCGGGCAGAAGCTCCTATAATTCACCCCTCCACTTT
D gene: NA
clone size: NA
J gene: TRBJ1-6
V gene: TRBV27

CDR3 protein: CASSGDTSSNYGYTF
CDR3 DNA: TGCGCCAGCAGCGGTGACACTTCTTCTAACTATGGCTACACCTTC
D gene: NA
clone size: NA
J gene: TRBJ1-2
V gene: TRBV5-1